These 23 T cell receptor beta chains were sequenced from one sample in a study of immune cell composition in non-small cell lung cancer. Measured with immunoSEQ multiplex PCR; TCRdb has only the in-frame clones, and not every one. Of thousands of clones in the sample, about four fifths were seen once. Source material: lung tumor tissue. The receptors come from a human donor with non-small cell lung cancer.

By its share, this clone is medium-sized. J is TRBJ2-6 and V is TRBV5-4; D is perhaps TRBD2 (6 bases). Deletions cut 4 bases from V and 4 bases from J, with 12 bases between. Germline values: CDR1 SGHNT, CDR2 YYREEE (reference sequence). CDR3 size: 15 residues. This CDR3 reads CASSEGLLGANVLTF. The CDR3 region has the DNA TGTGCCAGCAGCGAGGGACTCCTCGGGGCCAACGTCCTGACTTTC.

The gene calls are TRBV11-1 and TRBJ2-1; D remains unclear. Trimming pared 1 base from V and 6 bases from J, leaving 10 bases between. This CDR3 has 14 amino acids. Germline V gene sequence: CDR1 SGHAT, CDR2 FQDESV (reference sequence). The CDR3 coding sequence is TGTGCCAGCAGCTTAGGCCCAATGGCCAATGAGCAGTTCTTC. This encodes CASSLGPMANEQFF. The full variable domain, with the rest looked up from reference TRBV11-1 and TRBJ2-1, is EAEVAQSPRYKITEKSQAVAFWCDPISGHATLYWYRQILGQGPELLVQFQDESVVDDSQLPKDRFSAERLKGVDSTLKIQPAELGDSAMYLCASSLGPMANEQFFGPGTRLTVL.

The chain couples TRBV19 to TRBJ1-1, with D uncertain. Trimming stripped 3 bases from V and 11 bases from J, with 13 bases between. Germline V gives CDR1 LNHDA, CDR2 SQIVND (reference sequence). The CDR3 has 12 amino acids. The CDR3 region is CASSIVGGEAFF. In nucleotides, the CDR3 is TGTGCCAGTAGTATTGTTGGAGGTGAGGCTTTCTTT.

The V gene is TRBV30, the J gene TRBJ2-3; 16 bases are shared with TRBD2. CDR3 length: 16 amino acids. The V gene end was trimmed by 2 bases and the J gene end by 4 bases; junction bases not matched to a gene: 3. The V gene's germline CDR1 is GTSNPN and CDR2 SVGIG (reference sequence). The CDR3 sequence: CAWSPGTSGRADTQYF. CDR3 sequence (DNA): TGTGCCTGGAGTCCGGGGACTAGCGGGAGGGCAGATACGCAGTATTTT.

This chain joins TRBV19 and TRBJ2-1; possible D gene TRBD1, 6 bases. Germline V gene data show CDR1 as LNHDA and CDR2 as SQIVND (reference sequence). V lost 6 bases to trimming and J lost 6 bases, with 12 bases between them. CDR3 size: 13 residues. As DNA, the CDR3 is TGTGCCAGTAGGACAGGAAGGCGCAATGAGCAGTTCTTC. It encodes CASRTGRRNEQFF.

Within the sample, this clone is medium-sized (0.01 to 0.1%). The rearrangement links TRBV5-1 to TRBJ2-7, with 7 bases fitting TRBD1. Per the germline V gene, CDR1 is SGHRS and CDR2 is YFSETQ. The trim removed 0 bases at V and 2 bases at J, leaving 8 bases unmatched. The CDR3 extends over 16 amino acids. The CDR3 here is CASSLALTGVTYEQYF. The CDR3, as DNA: TGCGCCAGCAGCTTGGCCCTCACAGGGGTTACCTACGAGCAGTACTTC.

This chain uses TRBV29-1 with TRBJ2-1, with 9 bases identical to TRBD2. Unmatched junction bases numbered 4, after V lost 7 bases and J lost 6 bases. Per the germline V gene, CDR1 is SQVTM and CDR2 is ANQGSEA. The CDR3 length is 12 residues. The DNA for the CDR3 is TGCAGCGGTAGCGGGAGCTTCAATGAGCAGTTCTTC. It encodes CSGSGSFNEQFF.

The chain is built from TRBV7-2 and TRBJ2-1, with D perhaps matching TRBD2 (6 bases). The CDR3 contains 15 residues. V was cut by 2 bases and J by 4 bases, with 12 bases left in between. Germline lookup yields CDR1 SGHTA and CDR2 FQGNSA. The CDR3 nucleotides are TGTGCCAGCAGCTTAATGGAGGGCCTTTACAATGAGCAGTTCTTC. Amino acids: CASSLMEGLYNEQFF. The variable domain in full, completed from reference TRBV7-2 and TRBJ2-1, reads GAGVSQSPSNKVTEKGKDVELRCDPISGHTALYWYRQSLGQGLEFLIYFQGNSAPDKSGLPSDRFSAERTGGSVSTLTIQRTQQEDSAVYLCASSLMEGLYNEQFFGPGTRLTVL.

This sequence joins TRBV14 and TRBJ2-7; TRBD2 matches at 11 bases. Germline CDR1 SGHDN, CDR2 FVKESK. The length of the CDR3 is 14 residues. J gave up 3 bases and V 5 bases, and 3 bases lay outside the gene matches. This CDR3 reads CASSFTSGSYEQYF. The CDR3 DNA is TGTGCCAGCAGCTTTACTAGCGGGAGCTACGAGCAGTACTTC.

The CDR3 coding sequence is TGTGCCGCAGACAGGGGATCCTCTGTCACTGAAGCTTTCTTT. Amino acid sequence: CAADRGSSVTEAFF. This rearrangement joins TRBV30 to TRBJ1-1; 8 nucleotides line up with TRBD1. V lost 8 bases and J lost 4; bases outside the gene matches: 12. The CDR3 totals 14 residues. The germline V gene has CDR1 GTSNPN and CDR2 SVGIG (reference sequence).

The genes are TRBV7-9 and TRBJ2-5; perhaps TRBD2 as D (6 bases). Germline V gene sequence: CDR1 SEHNR, CDR2 FQNEAQ (reference sequence). Trimming pared 5 bases from V and 5 bases from J, leaving 15 bases between. This CDR3 region has 14 residues. The CDR3 protein is CASSQGGAWETQYF. The CDR3 nucleotides read TGTGCCAGCAGCCAAGGAGGGGCGTGGGAGACCCAGTACTTC.

This clone was counted a few times. The chain's CDR3 is CASSSRDRGPDEQFF. CDR3 nucleotides: TGTGCCAGCAGCAGCCGGGACAGGGGGCCGGATGAGCAGTTCTTC. The chain couples TRBV5-6 to TRBJ2-1; 12 bases match TRBD1. The CDR3 totals 15 residues. CDR1 and CDR2 (germline): SGHDT, YYEEEE. V was clipped by 4 bases and J by 8 bases; unmatched bases: 7.

This clone came up once. The chain carries TRBV4-1 and TRBJ2-3; 9 bases line up with TRBD1. The CDR3 has 18 amino acids. Germline loops: CDR1 MGHRA, CDR2 YSYEKL. V lost 4 bases to trimming and J lost 0 bases; unmatched junction nucleotides: 11. CDR3 bases: TGCGCCAGCAGCCTACATCCGGGACAGGGTCCAAGCACAGATACGCAGTATTTT. This gives the protein CASSLHPGQGPSTDTQYF.

This clone was picked up a small number of times. The V gene is TRBV10-3, the J gene TRBJ1-1, with no clear D. Trimming took 6 bases from V and 3 from J, leaving 11 bases between them. The CDR3 extends over 13 amino acids. Germline V CDR1 and CDR2: ENHRY, SYGVKD. Here the CDR3 DNA reads TGTGCCATCAGGGGCACGGAGGACACTGAAGCTTTCTTT. Translating it yields CAIRGTEDTEAFF.

V is TRBV7-6 and J is TRBJ2-1; TRBD2 matches 9 bases. Germline CDR1 SGHVS, CDR2 FNYEAQ. The junction had 5 bases not matched to a gene; V was cut back by 3 bases and J by 8 bases. This CDR3 spans 14 amino acids. CDR3 protein: CASSFAGGSDEQFF. Written as DNA, the CDR3 is TGTGCCAGCAGCTTTGCGGGAGGGTCTGATGAGCAGTTCTTC.

This clone is a singleton in its sample. The V call is TRBV5-6, the J call TRBJ1-2; 8 nucleotides align to TRBD1. The germline V gene has CDR1 SGHDT and CDR2 YYEEEE. V trimming: 5 bases; J trimming: 4 bases; junction bases outside the gene matches: 7. The CDR3 runs to 14 residues. CDR3 residues: CASSSRGRVYGYTF. The CDR3 DNA reads as TGTGCCAGCAGTAGCAGGGGGCGCGTCTATGGCTACACCTTC.

The genes are TRBV18 and TRBJ1-2; TRBD1 is a possible D gene (5 bases). This CDR3 is built from 15 residues. The V gene lost 6 bases and the J gene lost 4 bases, with 18 bases spanning the gap. The germline V gene has CDR1 KGHSH and CDR2 LQKENI. CDR3 sequence (DNA): TGTGCCAGCTCCCCCGGGACTGGGGACCTCTATGGCTACACCTTC. This codes for CASSPGTGDLYGYTF.

The CDR3 DNA sequence: TGTGCCAGCTCACCAGAGGGGGACTATGGCTACACCTTC. Protein product: CASSPEGDYGYTF. The chain links TRBV18 to TRBJ1-2; D possibly corresponds to TRBD1 (6 bases). From germline, CDR1 is KGHSH and CDR2 LQKENI. V lost 2 bases to trimming and J lost 3 bases, with 7 bases between them. The CDR3 has 13 amino acids.

This chain uses TRBV30 with TRBJ1-5; 10 positions match TRBD1. The CDR3 is 12 amino acids. The V segment lost 5 bases and the J segment 7 bases; nucleotides outside the gene matches: 2. Germline assignment: CDR1 GTSNPN and CDR2 SVGIG (reference sequence). CDR3 residues: CAWRTGGQPQHF. The CDR3 coding sequence is TGTGCCTGGCGGACAGGGGGACAGCCCCAGCATTTT.

The V call is TRBV28, the J call TRBJ1-2; 8 bases map to TRBD1. The CDR3 has 12 residues. Germline CDR1 is MDHEN and CDR2 is SYDVKM. Trimming took 8 bases from V and 5 from J; bases not matched to a gene: 4. CDR3 sequence reads: CASADRGYGYTF. In DNA form, the CDR3 reads TGTGCCAGCGCAGACAGGGGATATGGCTACACCTTC.

The chain is built from TRBV6-1 and TRBJ1-2; 9 nucleotides agree with TRBD1. Germline V gene data show CDR1 as MNHNS and CDR2 as SASEGT. Losses at the gene ends were 3 bases for V and 4 bases for J; bases not matched to a gene: 9. The CDR3 runs 16 residues. CDR3 residues: CASSDRDRELTYGYTF. Written as DNA, the CDR3 is TGTGCCAGCAGTGACCGGGACAGGGAGCTTACCTATGGCTACACCTTC.

The sample holds one count of this clone. This sequence joins TRBV2 and TRBJ2-1; TRBD1 matches at 8 bases. Unmatched junction bases numbered 6, after V lost 8 bases and J lost 0 bases. Germline lookup yields CDR1 SNHLY and CDR2 FYNNEI. The CDR3 has 15 residues. CDR3 sequence (DNA): TGTGCCAGCGCGGATGGACAGGGCTCCTACAATGAGCAGTTCTTC. Protein sequence: CASADGQGSYNEQFF.

The chain uses TRBV7-9 and TRBJ2-5; 7 nucleotides line up with TRBD2. Trimming at V came to 6 bases and at J to 1 base, leaving 8 bases not matched to a gene. CDR3 length: 15 residues. The V gene's germline CDR1 is SEHNR and CDR2 FQNEAQ (reference sequence). The CDR3 nucleotides are TGTGCCAGCAGGGAAGGGGACTACTTCCAAGAGACCCAGTACTTC. Its translation is CASREGDYFQETQYF.